Described below is a single TCR beta chain sequence and its context. Antigen: not known. This sample stems from a study of beta chain features in type 1 diabetes. Expressed TCRB transcripts were sequenced because the entire RNA isolate underwent reverse transcription. Naive, central memory and regulatory T cell samples averaged around 3.5 million immunoSEQ reads each. Sequenced by immunoSEQ multiplex PCR; TCRdb stores in-frame clones only, minus some. This sample has hundreds of thousands of clones, with about 11% found just once. The study, taken as a whole, reports: TCRB CDR3s from Type 1 diabetes patients were moderately but significantly shorter in all four CD4+ subsets. In type 1 diabetes patients, VDJ junctions had fewer insertions; deletions at these junctions were more frequent. Sequencing from cDNA could over-represent high-TCR-expressing cells.

Germline V gives CDR1 SNHLY, CDR2 FYNNEI. CDR3 length: 15 residues. V lost 6 bases to trimming and J lost 7 bases; unmatched junction nucleotides: 11. The chain is built from TRBV2 and TRBJ2-1; 8 bases fit TRBD2. Sequenced input: naive CD4+ T cells from blood. The TCR was taken from a man aged 25-40 years with type 1 diabetes. As DNA, the CDR3 is TGTGCCAGCAGAGGCAGAGCGGGGGTGGGAAATGAGCAGTTCTTC. This sequence encodes CASRGRAGVGNEQFF.